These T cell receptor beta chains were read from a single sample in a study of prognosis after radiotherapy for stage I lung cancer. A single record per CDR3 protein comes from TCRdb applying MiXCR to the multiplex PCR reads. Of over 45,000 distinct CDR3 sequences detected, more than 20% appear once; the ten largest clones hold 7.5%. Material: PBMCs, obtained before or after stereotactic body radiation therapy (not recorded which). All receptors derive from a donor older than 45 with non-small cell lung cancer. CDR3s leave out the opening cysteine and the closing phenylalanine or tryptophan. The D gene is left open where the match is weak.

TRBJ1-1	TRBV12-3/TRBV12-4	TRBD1	ASSPGTGKAF
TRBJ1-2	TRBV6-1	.	ASSQNLNYGYT
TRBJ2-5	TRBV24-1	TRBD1	ATSELTGQGKETQY
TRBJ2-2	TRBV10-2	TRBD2	ASSAGTSGAGELF
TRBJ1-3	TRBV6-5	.	ASSYSTGPQVYTIY
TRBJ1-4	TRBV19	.	ATRQSINEKLF
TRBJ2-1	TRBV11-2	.	ASSTGTIVVYNEQF
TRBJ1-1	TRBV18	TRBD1	ASSPNRGVTEAF
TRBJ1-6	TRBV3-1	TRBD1	ASSQAPGTGSPLH
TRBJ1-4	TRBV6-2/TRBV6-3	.	ASSSEGRSTNEKLF
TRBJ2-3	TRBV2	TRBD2	ASKPLAAEDTQY
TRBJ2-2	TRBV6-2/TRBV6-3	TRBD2	ASRGGRAVTGELF
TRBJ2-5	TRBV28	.	ASSFLLRISGETQY
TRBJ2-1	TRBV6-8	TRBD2	ASTTRVERGTSYNEQF
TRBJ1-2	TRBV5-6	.	ASSLFFRTVNYGYT
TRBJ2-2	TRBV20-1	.	SARDPRAGELF
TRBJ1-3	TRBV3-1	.	ASSRPGGYSGNTIY
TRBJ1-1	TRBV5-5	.	ACTWGTSNTEAF
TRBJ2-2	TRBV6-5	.	ASSYRTGELF
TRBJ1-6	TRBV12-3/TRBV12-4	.	ASSLSGQRTNSPLH
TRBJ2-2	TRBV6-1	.	ASRVRQDRNTGELF
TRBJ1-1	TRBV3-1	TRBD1	ASSHATGGSEAF
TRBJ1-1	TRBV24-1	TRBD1	ATSGQGSEAF
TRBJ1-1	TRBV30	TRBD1	ASNRGNTEAF
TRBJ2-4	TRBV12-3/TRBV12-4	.	ASMDSENIQY
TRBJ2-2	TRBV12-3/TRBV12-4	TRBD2	ASSAGLAGRTGELF
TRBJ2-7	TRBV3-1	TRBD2	ASSPPLAAEQY
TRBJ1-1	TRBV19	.	ASSSPGTANTEAF
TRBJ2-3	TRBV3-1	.	ASSPIVNTDTQY
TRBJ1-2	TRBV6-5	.	ASSFSSLGGYGYT
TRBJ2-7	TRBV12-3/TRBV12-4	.	ASSFGGTGTYEQY
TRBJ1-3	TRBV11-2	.	ASSQYSGRAAGNTIY
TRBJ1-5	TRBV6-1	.	ASSHGGSNQPQH
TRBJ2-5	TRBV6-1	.	ASSEDHLQETQY
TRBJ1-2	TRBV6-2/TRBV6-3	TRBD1	ASDETGGLRLYGYT
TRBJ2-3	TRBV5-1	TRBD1	ASSLSLQGSRTDTQY
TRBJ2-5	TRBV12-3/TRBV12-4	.	ASSPGTGETQY
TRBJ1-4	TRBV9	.	ASSVGQGNEKLF
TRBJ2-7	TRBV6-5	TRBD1	ASSYSQGAPYEQY
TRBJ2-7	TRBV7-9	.	ASSRGSLYEQY
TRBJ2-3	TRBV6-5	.	ASSYGPAEFTDTQY
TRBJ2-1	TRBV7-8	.	ASSRGEEQF
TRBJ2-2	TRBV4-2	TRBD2	ASSEGLAGTGELF
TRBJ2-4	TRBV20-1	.	SARLRPAVNIQY
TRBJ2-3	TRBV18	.	ASSLRDADTQY
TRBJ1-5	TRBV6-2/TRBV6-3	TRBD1	AMGQGGWSNQPQH
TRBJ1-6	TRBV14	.	ASRRTSGVGNSPLH
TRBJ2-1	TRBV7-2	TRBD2	ASSALAVYNEQF
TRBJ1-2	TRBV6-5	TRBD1	ASSSLQGNSYGYT
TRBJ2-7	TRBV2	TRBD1	ASENAGGREQY
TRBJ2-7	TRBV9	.	ASSPSPRDSYEQY
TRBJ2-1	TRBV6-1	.	TSSQGFTNEQF
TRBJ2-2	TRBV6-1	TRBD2	ASRTSSNTGQLF
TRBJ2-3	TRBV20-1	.	SARVKGERTDTQY
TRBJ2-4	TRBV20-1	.	SSGGLKNIQY